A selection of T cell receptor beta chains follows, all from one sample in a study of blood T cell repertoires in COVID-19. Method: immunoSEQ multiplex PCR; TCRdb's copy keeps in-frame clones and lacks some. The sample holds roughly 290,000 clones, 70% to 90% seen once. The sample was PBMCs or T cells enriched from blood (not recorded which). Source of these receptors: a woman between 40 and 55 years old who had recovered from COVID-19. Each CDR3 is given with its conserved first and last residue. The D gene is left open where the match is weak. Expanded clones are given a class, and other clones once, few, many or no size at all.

DNA: TGTGCCAGCTCACAGACCCCAACAGGGGCCACCGGGGAGCTGTTTTTT; CDR3: CASSQTPTGATGELFF; J: TRBJ2-2; length: 16; D: TRBD1; size: -; V: TRBV18
DNA: TGTGCCAGCGCAGCGGGGACTCCCCTCTACGAGCAGTACTTC; CDR3: CASAAGTPLYEQYF; J: TRBJ2-7; length: 14; D: TRBD2; size: -; V: TRBV28
DNA: TGTGCCAGCGCGGCTAGGGATACGCAGTATTTT; CDR3: CASAARDTQYF; J: TRBJ2-3; length: 11; D: -; size: -; V: TRBV3-1/TRBV3-2
DNA: TGTGCCAGTAGAGGGAGACAGGGGGCGAATCAGCCCCAGCATTTT; CDR3: CASRGRQGANQPQHF; J: TRBJ1-5; length: 15; D: TRBD1; size: -; V: TRBV19
DNA: TGTGCCAGCAGCTTACAGGGTTTTGGCACTGAAGCTTTCTTT; CDR3: CASSLQGFGTEAFF; J: TRBJ1-1; length: 14; D: -; size: -; V: TRBV5-4
DNA: TGTGCCAGCAGTTTATACAACGAAGAGACCCAGTACTTC; CDR3: CASSLYNEETQYF; J: TRBJ2-5; length: 13; D: -; size: -; V: TRBV27
DNA: TGTGCCTGGAGTCCCACCAGCGGGAGGTTCGTTTACGAGCAGTACTTC; CDR3: CAWSPTSGRFVYEQYF; J: TRBJ2-7; length: 16; D: TRBD2; size: -; V: TRBV30
DNA: TGTGCCAGCAGCTTAACGTACAATAGCAATCAGCCCCAGCATTTT; CDR3: CASSLTYNSNQPQHF; J: TRBJ1-5; length: 15; D: -; size: -; V: TRBV3-1/TRBV3-2
DNA: TGCGCCAGCAGCCAAGATACCGGGACAGGGAGTGAAAAACTGTTTTTT; CDR3: CASSQDTGTGSEKLFF; J: TRBJ1-4; length: 16; D: TRBD1; size: -; V: TRBV4-1
DNA: TGTGCCAGCAGCTTATCCCCCGTTAGCGGGATGGGGGAGCAGTACTTC; CDR3: CASSLSPVSGMGEQYF; J: TRBJ2-7; length: 16; D: TRBD2; size: few; V: TRBV7-6
DNA: TGTGCCAGCAGCTTCGACACGCACGGGGGAAAACTGTTTTTT; CDR3: CASSFDTHGGKLFF; J: TRBJ1-4; length: 14; D: -; size: once; V: TRBV7-9
DNA: TGTGCCAGCAGTTATTCTCCCTACAATGAGCAGTTCTTC; CDR3: CASSYSPYNEQFF; J: TRBJ2-1; length: 13; D: -; size: few; V: TRBV6-6
DNA: TGTGCCAGCAGCTTATTGGGGGCTAGGGATGAGCAGTTCTTC; CDR3: CASSLLGARDEQFF; J: TRBJ2-1; length: 14; D: -; size: -; V: TRBV7-3
DNA: TGTGCCAGCAGCTTAGATCAAACCGGGGAGCTGTTTTTT; CDR3: CASSLDQTGELFF; J: TRBJ2-2; length: 13; D: -; size: -; V: TRBV11-3
DNA: TGTGCCAGCAGTTTATTCAGGACAGGGAATTCACCCCTCCACTTT; CDR3: CASSLFRTGNSPLHF; J: TRBJ1-6; length: 15; D: TRBD1; size: few; V: TRBV28
DNA: TGTGCCAGCAGCGACGAGACAGGGAACACTGAAGCTTTCTTT; CDR3: CASSDETGNTEAFF; J: TRBJ1-1; length: 14; D: -; size: -; V: TRBV3-1/TRBV3-2
DNA: TGTGCCAGCAGTGCTAGCGGAGGGTACAATGAGCAGTTCTTC; CDR3: CASSASGGYNEQFF; J: TRBJ2-1; length: 14; D: TRBD2; size: -; V: TRBV2
DNA: TGTGCCAGCAGTTTACTGGGGCCTACCCAATCAGAGCAGTTCTTC; CDR3: CASSLLGPTQSEQFF; J: TRBJ2-1; length: 15; D: -; size: -; V: TRBV28
DNA: TGTGCCAGCAGTTTATTGCCAAGGGGCTCTGGAAACACCATATATTTT; CDR3: CASSLLPRGSGNTIYF; J: TRBJ1-3; length: 16; D: -; size: -; V: TRBV28
DNA: TGTGCCACCGGGGGGGGTCCAAATGAAAAACTGTTTTTT; CDR3: CATGGGPNEKLFF; J: TRBJ1-4; length: 13; D: -; size: -; V: TRBV24-1
DNA: TGTGCCAGCAGTTATCGGACAGGGTGGGGCGATCAGCCCCAGCATTTT; CDR3: CASSYRTGWGDQPQHF; J: TRBJ1-5; length: 16; D: TRBD1; size: once; V: TRBV6-2/TRBV6-3
DNA: TGTGCCAGCAGGTCGGTAGATACGCAGTATTTT; CDR3: CASRSVDTQYF; J: TRBJ2-3; length: 11; D: -; size: -; V: TRBV2
DNA: TGTGCCAGCAGCCCGAAAACTAGAACAGATACGCAGTATTTT; CDR3: CASSPKTRTDTQYF; J: TRBJ2-3; length: 14; D: -; size: -; V: TRBV7-6
DNA: TGTGCCAGCAGCTTCCGACAGACAGATACGCAGTATTTT; CDR3: CASSFRQTDTQYF; J: TRBJ2-3; length: 13; D: -; size: -; V: TRBV11-2
DNA: TGTGCCAGTAGTATAGGGGCTTCGGGGGGCGGTAGGCAGCCCCAGCATTTT; CDR3: CASSIGASGGGRQPQHF; J: TRBJ1-5; length: 17; D: -; size: -; V: TRBV19
DNA: TGTGCCAGCAGTTCGACAGCGGGAGTAGTCGAGCAGTACTTC; CDR3: CASSSTAGVVEQYF; J: TRBJ2-7; length: 14; D: TRBD2; size: -; V: TRBV28
DNA: TGTGCCATCAGTGCTCGGGCAGGGATCCCCTCTGGGGCCAACGTCCTGACTTTC; CDR3: CAISARAGIPSGANVLTF; J: TRBJ2-6; length: 18; D: -; size: -; V: TRBV10-3
DNA: TGTGCCAGCAGCCGCCTCGGGGACGAGCAGTACTTC; CDR3: CASSRLGDEQYF; J: TRBJ2-7; length: 12; D: -; size: -; V: TRBV7-8
DNA: TGTGCCAGCAGTGTAGGACAGGCTGAAAAACTGTTTTTT; CDR3: CASSVGQAEKLFF; J: TRBJ1-4; length: 13; D: TRBD1; size: -; V: TRBV11-2
DNA: TGCGCCAGCAGCCTCCGACAGGGAGACTACGAGCAGTACTTC; CDR3: CASSLRQGDYEQYF; J: TRBJ2-7; length: 14; D: TRBD1; size: once; V: TRBV5-1
DNA: TGCGCCAGCAGCCAAGTGGCGGACAGCTATGGCTACACCTTC; CDR3: CASSQVADSYGYTF; J: TRBJ1-2; length: 14; D: -; size: -; V: TRBV4-3
DNA: TGCGCCAGCAGCGCGGTTGGCGGCTACACCTTC; CDR3: CASSAVGGYTF; J: TRBJ1-2; length: 11; D: -; size: once; V: TRBV5-1
DNA: TGCGCCAGCAGTCTGGGATCGGGGGGGCGAGAGACCCAGTACTTC; CDR3: CASSLGSGGRETQYF; J: TRBJ2-5; length: 15; D: TRBD2; size: -; V: TRBV5-1
DNA: TGTGCCTGGCTCTACGACAGGGTGGTGAACAATGAGCAGTTCTTC; CDR3: CAWLYDRVVNNEQFF; J: TRBJ2-1; length: 15; D: TRBD1; size: -; V: TRBV30
DNA: TGCGCCAGCAGCTCGGGGGGCGGCGGTGAAAAACTGTTTTTT; CDR3: CASSSGGGGEKLFF; J: TRBJ1-4; length: 14; D: -; size: once; V: TRBV5-1
DNA: TGCAGCGCTGGGGCTTCCTCCTACGAGCAGTACTTC; CDR3: CSAGASSYEQYF; J: TRBJ2-7; length: 12; D: -; size: -; V: TRBV29-1
DNA: TGTGCCAGCTCACCCCCAACAGGGAAAGATACGCAGTATTTT; CDR3: CASSPPTGKDTQYF; J: TRBJ2-3; length: 14; D: -; size: -; V: TRBV18
DNA: TGTGCCAGCAGCTTGTTCCGAGTCGGGGACACTGAAGCTTTCTTT; CDR3: CASSLFRVGDTEAFF; J: TRBJ1-1; length: 15; D: -; size: -; V: TRBV7-9
DNA: TGTGCCAGCTCACGCGGACTAGCGGGAGGGCCCCCAGATACGCAGTATTTT; CDR3: CASSRGLAGGPPDTQYF; J: TRBJ2-3; length: 17; D: TRBD2; size: -; V: TRBV18
DNA: TGTGCCAGCAGCTTACTCGGGTTCGGAGCTTTCTTT; CDR3: CASSLLGFGAFF; J: TRBJ1-1; length: 12; D: -; size: -; V: TRBV7-8
DNA: TGTGCCAGCACCCCGGGACAGCGGAATGAAAAACTGTTTTTT; CDR3: CASTPGQRNEKLFF; J: TRBJ1-4; length: 14; D: TRBD1; size: -; V: TRBV6-2/TRBV6-3
DNA: TGTGCCAGCAGTCCCGCTACGGGACAGTCCTATGGCTACACCTTC; CDR3: CASSPATGQSYGYTF; J: TRBJ1-2; length: 15; D: TRBD1; size: -; V: TRBV27
DNA: TGTGCCAGCAGTCAAACAGGGGTGGGAGAGACCCAGTACTTC; CDR3: CASSQTGVGETQYF; J: TRBJ2-5; length: 14; D: TRBD1; size: -; V: TRBV28
DNA: TGTGCCAGCTCACCGGGACAGTATTCACCCCTCCACTTT; CDR3: CASSPGQYSPLHF; J: TRBJ1-6; length: 13; D: TRBD1; size: -; V: TRBV18
DNA: TGTGCCTTGGGACTAGCGGATTCCTACGAGCAGTACTTC; CDR3: CALGLADSYEQYF; J: TRBJ2-7; length: 13; D: TRBD2; size: -; V: TRBV6-6
DNA: TGTGCCATCAGTGGGACAGACCGGGGCCACGAGCAGTACTTC; CDR3: CAISGTDRGHEQYF; J: TRBJ2-7; length: 14; D: -; size: once; V: TRBV10-3
DNA: TGCGCCAGCAGCCTGGAGGGGCTCGGCTCCTACAATGAGCAGTTCTTC; CDR3: CASSLEGLGSYNEQFF; J: TRBJ2-1; length: 16; D: -; size: -; V: TRBV5-1
DNA: TGTGCCAGCAGTTTCCCCCTAGCGGGAAGGGATTTGGGGTACAATGAGCAGTTCTTC; CDR3: CASSFPLAGRDLGYNEQFF; J: TRBJ2-1; length: 19; D: TRBD2; size: -; V: TRBV28
DNA: TGTGCCAGCAGTTCTAGCGCGCAAGAGACCCAGTACTTC; CDR3: CASSSSAQETQYF; J: TRBJ2-5; length: 13; D: -; size: -; V: TRBV2
DNA: TGCGCCAGCAGCCAAGATCTGGGGCAGACCGGAAACACCATATATTTT; CDR3: CASSQDLGQTGNTIYF; J: TRBJ1-3; length: 16; D: -; size: -; V: TRBV4-3